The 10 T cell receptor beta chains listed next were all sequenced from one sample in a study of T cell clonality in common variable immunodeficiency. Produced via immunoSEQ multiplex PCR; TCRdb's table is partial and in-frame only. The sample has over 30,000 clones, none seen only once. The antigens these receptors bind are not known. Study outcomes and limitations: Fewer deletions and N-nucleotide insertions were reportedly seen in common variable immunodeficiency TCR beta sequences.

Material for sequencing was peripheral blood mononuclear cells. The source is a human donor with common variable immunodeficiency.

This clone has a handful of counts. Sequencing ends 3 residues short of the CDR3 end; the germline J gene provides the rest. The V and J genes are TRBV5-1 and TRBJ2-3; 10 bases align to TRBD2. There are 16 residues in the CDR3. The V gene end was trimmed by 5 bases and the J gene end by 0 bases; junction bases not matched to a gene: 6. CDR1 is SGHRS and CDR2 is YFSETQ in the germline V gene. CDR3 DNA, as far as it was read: TGCGCCAGCAGAGCTAGCGGGGGCCTAAGCACAGATACG. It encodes CASRASGGLSTDT. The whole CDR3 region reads CASRASGGLSTDTQYF. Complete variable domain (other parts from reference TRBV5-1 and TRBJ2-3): KAGVTQTPRYLIKTRGQQVTLSCSPISGHRSVSWYQQTPGQGLQFLFEYFSETQRNKGNFPGRFSGRQFSNSRSEMNVSTLELGDSALYLCASRASGGLSTDTQYFGPGTRLTVL.

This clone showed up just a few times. The CDR3 bases that were read are TGTGCCTGGAGTGAAGGCAGGAGGGATTCACCC. Translation gives CAWSEGRRDSP. In full, the CDR3 reads CAWSEGRRDSPLHF. The J gene is TRBJ1-6, the V gene TRBV30; D remains ambiguous. The CDR3 extends 3 residues past the end of the read, so its final part is completed from the germline J gene. Germline assignment: CDR1 GTSNPN and CDR2 SVGIG (reference sequence). Trimming stripped 1 base from V and 8 bases from J, with 12 bases between. This CDR3 has 14 residues.

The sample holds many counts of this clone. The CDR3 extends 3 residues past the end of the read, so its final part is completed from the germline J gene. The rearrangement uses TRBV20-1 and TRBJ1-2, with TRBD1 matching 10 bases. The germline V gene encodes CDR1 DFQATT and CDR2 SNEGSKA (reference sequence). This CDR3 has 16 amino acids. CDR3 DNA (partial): TGCAGTGCTAGAGACGGGGGGACAGGGGAGTTGGAGGGC. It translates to CSARDGGTGELEG. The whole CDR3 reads CSARDGGTGELEGYTF.

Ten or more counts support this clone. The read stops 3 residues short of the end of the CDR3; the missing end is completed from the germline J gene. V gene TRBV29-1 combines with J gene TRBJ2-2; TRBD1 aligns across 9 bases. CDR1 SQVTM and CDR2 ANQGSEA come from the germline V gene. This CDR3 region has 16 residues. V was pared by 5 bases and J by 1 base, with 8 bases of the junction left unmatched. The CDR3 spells CSVRLSDRGNTGELFF. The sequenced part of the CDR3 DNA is TGCAGCGTTCGACTCTCGGACAGGGGGAACACCGGGGAG.

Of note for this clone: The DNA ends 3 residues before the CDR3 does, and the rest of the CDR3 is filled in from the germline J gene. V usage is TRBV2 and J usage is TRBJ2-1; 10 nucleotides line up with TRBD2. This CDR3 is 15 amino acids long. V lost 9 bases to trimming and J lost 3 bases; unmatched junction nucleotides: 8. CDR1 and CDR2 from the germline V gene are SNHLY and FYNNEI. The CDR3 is CASIATSGLYNEQFF. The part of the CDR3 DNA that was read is TGTGCCAGTATTGCGACTAGCGGGCTCTACAATGAG.

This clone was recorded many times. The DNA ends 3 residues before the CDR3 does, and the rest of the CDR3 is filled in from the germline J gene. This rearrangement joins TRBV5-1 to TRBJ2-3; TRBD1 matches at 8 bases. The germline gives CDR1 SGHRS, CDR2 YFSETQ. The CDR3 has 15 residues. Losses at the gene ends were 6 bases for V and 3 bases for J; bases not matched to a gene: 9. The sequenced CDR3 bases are TGCGCCAGCACAGGGGGCAACATAAGGACAGATACG. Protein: CASTGGNIRTDT. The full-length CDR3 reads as CASTGGNIRTDTQYF.

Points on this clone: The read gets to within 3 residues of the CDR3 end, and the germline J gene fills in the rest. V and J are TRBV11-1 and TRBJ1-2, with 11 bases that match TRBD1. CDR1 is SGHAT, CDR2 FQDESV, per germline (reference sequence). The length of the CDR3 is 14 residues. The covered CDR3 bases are TGTGCCAGCAGCCTGGGACAGGGGGTAGGAGGC. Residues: CASSLGQGVGG. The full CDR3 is CASSLGQGVGGYTF.

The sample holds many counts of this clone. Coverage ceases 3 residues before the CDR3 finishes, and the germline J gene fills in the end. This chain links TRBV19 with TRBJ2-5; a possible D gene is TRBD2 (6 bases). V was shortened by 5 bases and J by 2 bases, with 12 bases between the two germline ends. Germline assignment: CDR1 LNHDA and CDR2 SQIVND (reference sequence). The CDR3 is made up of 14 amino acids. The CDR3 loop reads CASSFRGGQETQYF. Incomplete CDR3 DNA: TGTGCCAGTAGTTTTCGGGGAGGACAAGAGACC.

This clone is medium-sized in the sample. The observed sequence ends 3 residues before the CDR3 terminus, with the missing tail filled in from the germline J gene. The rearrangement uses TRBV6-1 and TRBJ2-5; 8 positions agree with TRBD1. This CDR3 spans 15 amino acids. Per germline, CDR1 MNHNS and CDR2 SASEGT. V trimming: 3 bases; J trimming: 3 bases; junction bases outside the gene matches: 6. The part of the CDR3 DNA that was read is TGTGCCAGCAGTGACCCCGACAGGGGAGAAGAGACC. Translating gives CASSDPDRGEET. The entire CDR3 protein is CASSDPDRGEETQYF.

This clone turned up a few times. The CDR3 spells CAWRWGENSPLHF. CDR3 DNA, as far as it was read: TGTGCCTGGAGGTGGGGGGAAAATTCACCC. The gene calls are TRBV30 and TRBJ1-6; D is possibly TRBD1 (5 bases). The read gets to within 3 residues of the CDR3 end, and the germline J gene fills in the rest. Trimming cost V 3 bases and J 7 bases, with 10 bases left between them. Germline V gene lookup returns CDR1 GTSNPN and CDR2 SVGIG (reference sequence). CDR3 size: 13 residues.